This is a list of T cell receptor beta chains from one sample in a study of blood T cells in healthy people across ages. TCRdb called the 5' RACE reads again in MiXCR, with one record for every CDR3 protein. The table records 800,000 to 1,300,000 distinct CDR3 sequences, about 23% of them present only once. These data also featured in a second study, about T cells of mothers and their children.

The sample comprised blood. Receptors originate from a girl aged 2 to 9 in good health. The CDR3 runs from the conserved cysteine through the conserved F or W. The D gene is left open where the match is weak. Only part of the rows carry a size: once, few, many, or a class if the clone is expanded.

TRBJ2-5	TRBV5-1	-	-	CASSKGTRGPETQYF	TGCGCCAGCAGCAAAGGGACTAGGGGGCCGGAGACCCAGTACTTC
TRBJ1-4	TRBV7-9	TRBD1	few	CASSLGDSNEKLFF	TGTGCCAGCAGCTTAGGGGACAGTAATGAAAAACTGTTTTTT
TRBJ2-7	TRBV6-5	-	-	CASSYSMSDYEQYF	TGTGCCAGCAGTTACTCGATGTCGGACTACGAGCAGTACTTC
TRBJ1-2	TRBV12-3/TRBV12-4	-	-	CASSFPGGYFGYTF	TGTGCCAGCAGTTTCCCGGGGGGTTATTTTGGCTACACCTTC
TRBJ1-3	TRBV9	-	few	CASSGDSLSGNTIYF	TGTGCCAGCAGCGGAGACAGTCTCTCTGGAAACACCATATATTTT
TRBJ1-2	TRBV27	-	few	CASSFYGGYGYTF	TGTGCCAGCAGTTTCTACGGCGGCTATGGCTACACCTTC
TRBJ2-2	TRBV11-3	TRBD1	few	CASRRQGASGELFF	TGTGCCAGCAGACGACAGGGGGCGAGCGGGGAGCTGTTTTTT
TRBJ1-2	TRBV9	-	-	CASSPPGLYGYTF	TGTGCCAGCAGCCCCCCGGGACTGTATGGCTACACCTTC
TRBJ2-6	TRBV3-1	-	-	CASSQDGSGSGVNVLTF	TGTGCCAGCAGCCAAGATGGGTCGGGCTCTGGGGTCAACGTCCTGACTTTC
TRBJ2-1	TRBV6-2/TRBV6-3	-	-	CASSYSGRPFEQFF	TGTGCCAGCAGTTACTCCGGACGACCATTCGAGCAGTTCTTC
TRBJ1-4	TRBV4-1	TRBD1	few	CASSQRVLGTANEKLFF	TGCGCCAGCAGCCAACGGGTGTTGGGGACAGCTAATGAAAAACTGTTTTTT
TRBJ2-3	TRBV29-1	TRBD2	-	CSVHMPGLSYSTDTQYF	TGCAGCGTTCACATGCCGGGACTATCCTATAGCACAGATACGCAGTATTTT
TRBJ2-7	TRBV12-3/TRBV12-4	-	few	CASRASGPATYEQYF	TGTGCCAGCAGGGCCTCCGGTCCCGCGACCTACGAGCAGTACTTC
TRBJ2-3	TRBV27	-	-	CASALLAFGTDTQYF	TGTGCCAGCGCCCTTCTAGCGTTCGGGACAGATACGCAGTATTTT
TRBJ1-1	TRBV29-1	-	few	CSVREVTEAFF	TGCAGCGTTAGGGAAGTCACTGAAGCTTTCTTT
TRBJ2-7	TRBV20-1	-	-	CSAPRLYEQYF	TGCAGTGCTCCCCGGCTGTACGAGCAGTACTTC
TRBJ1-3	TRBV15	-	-	CATSRDRADAGNTIYF	TGTGCCACCAGCAGAGACAGGGCGGATGCTGGAAACACCATATATTTT
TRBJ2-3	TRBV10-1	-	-	CASSDVPDTQYF	TGCGCCAGCAGTGATGTTCCTGATACGCAGTATTTT
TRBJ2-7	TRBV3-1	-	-	CASSQVGIPGEQYF	TGTGCCAGCAGCCAAGTGGGTATTCCGGGGGAGCAGTACTTC
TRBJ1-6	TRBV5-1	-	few	CASSSSGGIGGSPLHF	TGCGCCAGCAGCTCTTCTGGTGGGATAGGAGGGTCACCCCTCCACTTT
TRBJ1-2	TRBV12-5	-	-	CASGPDRIPHYGYTF	TGTGCTAGTGGCCCCGACAGGATTCCCCACTATGGCTACACCTTC
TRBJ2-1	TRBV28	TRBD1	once	CASSQGVRNHNEQFF	TGTGCCAGCAGTCAGGGGGTCCGCAACCACAATGAGCAGTTCTTC
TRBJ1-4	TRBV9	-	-	CASSDLPATNEKLFF	TGTGCCAGCAGCGACTTACCTGCAACTAATGAAAAACTGTTTTTT
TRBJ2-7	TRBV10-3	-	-	CATSEGRTYEQYF	TGTGCCACCTCAGAAGGGCGAACCTACGAGCAGTACTTC
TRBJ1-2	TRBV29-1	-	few	CSVDAGPGGYTF	TGCAGCGTTGATGCAGGACCGGGTGGCTACACCTTC
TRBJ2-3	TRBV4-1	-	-	CASSQDPGGTDTQYF	TGCGCCAGCAGCCAAGATCCTGGGGGCACAGATACGCAGTATTTT
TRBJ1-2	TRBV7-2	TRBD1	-	CASSLAARGHFYGYTF	TGTGCCAGCAGCTTAGCGGCCAGGGGGCATTTCTATGGCTACACCTTC
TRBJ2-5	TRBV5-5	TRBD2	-	CASSSRGGSETQYF	TGTGCCAGCAGCTCGCGGGGGGGCTCAGAGACCCAGTACTTC
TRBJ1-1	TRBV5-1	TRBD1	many	CASSPGQGGYTEAFF	TGCGCCAGCAGCCCCGGACAGGGGGGATACACTGAAGCTTTCTTT
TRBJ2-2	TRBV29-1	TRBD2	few	CSVSSGGNTGELFF	TGCAGCGTCTCTAGCGGGGGGAACACCGGGGAGCTGTTTTTT
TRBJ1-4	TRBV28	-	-	CASSLNRGLNNEKLFF	TGTGCCAGCAGTTTGAATCGGGGATTGAATAATGAAAAACTGTTTTTT
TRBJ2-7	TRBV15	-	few	CATSRAAGESYEQYF	TGTGCCACCAGCAGAGCGGCAGGAGAATCCTACGAGCAGTACTTC
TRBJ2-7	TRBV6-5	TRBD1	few	CASRLTGTGLSEQYF	TGTGCCAGCAGGCTAACCGGGACAGGGCTCTCCGAGCAGTACTTC
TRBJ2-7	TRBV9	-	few	CASSAGTGVYEQYF	TGTGCCAGCAGCGCCGGGACTGGGGTCTACGAGCAGTACTTC
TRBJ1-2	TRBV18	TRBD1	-	CASSPYGDSNYGYTF	TGTGCCAGCTCACCATACGGGGACAGCAACTATGGCTACACCTTC
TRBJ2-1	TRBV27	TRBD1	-	CASMGTGIYNEQFF	TGTGCCAGCATGGGGACAGGTATCTACAATGAGCAGTTCTTC
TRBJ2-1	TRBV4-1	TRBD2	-	CASRRTSGGMSYNEQFF	TGCGCCAGCAGGCGGACTAGCGGGGGTATGTCCTACAATGAGCAGTTCTTC
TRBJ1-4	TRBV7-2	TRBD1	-	CASSLDWTGNKLFF	TGTGCCAGCAGCTTAGATTGGACAGGAAATAAACTGTTTTTT
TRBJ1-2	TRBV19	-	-	CASSMPLTARINGYTF	TGTGCCAGTAGTATGCCCTTGACAGCCAGAATAAATGGCTACACCTTC
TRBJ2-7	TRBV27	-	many	CASSLSPSYEQYF	TGTGCCAGCAGCTTGAGCCCCTCCTACGAGCAGTACTTC
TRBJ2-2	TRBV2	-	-	CASRGVGRELFF	TGTGCCAGCAGAGGAGTTGGCCGGGAGCTGTTTTTT
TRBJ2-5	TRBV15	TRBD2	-	CATSRDTTWGSGRPQETQYF	TGTGCCACCAGCAGAGATACGACTTGGGGAAGCGGGAGACCTCAAGAGACCCAGTACTTC
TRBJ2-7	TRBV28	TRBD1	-	CASSSLGTDRPYEQYF	TGTGCCAGCAGTTCCCTCGGGACAGACCGACCCTACGAGCAGTACTTC
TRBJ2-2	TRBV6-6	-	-	CASSYFDTGELFF	TGTGCCAGCAGTTACTTCGACACCGGGGAGCTGTTTTTT
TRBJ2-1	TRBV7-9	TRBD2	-	CASSPGGATYNEQFF	TGTGCCAGCAGCCCCGGGGGGGCCACATACAATGAGCAGTTCTTC